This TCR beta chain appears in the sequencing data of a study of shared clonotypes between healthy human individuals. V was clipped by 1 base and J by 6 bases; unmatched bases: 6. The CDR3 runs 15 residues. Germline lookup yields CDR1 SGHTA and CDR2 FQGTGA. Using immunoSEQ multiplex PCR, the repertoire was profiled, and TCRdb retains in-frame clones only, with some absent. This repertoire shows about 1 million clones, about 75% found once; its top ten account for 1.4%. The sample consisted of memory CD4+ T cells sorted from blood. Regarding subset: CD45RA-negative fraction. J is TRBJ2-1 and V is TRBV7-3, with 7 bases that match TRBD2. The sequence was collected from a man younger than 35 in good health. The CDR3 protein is CASSLMGGLSNEQFF. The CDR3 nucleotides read TGTGCCAGCAGCTTAATGGGAGGGCTTAGCAATGAGCAGTTCTTC.